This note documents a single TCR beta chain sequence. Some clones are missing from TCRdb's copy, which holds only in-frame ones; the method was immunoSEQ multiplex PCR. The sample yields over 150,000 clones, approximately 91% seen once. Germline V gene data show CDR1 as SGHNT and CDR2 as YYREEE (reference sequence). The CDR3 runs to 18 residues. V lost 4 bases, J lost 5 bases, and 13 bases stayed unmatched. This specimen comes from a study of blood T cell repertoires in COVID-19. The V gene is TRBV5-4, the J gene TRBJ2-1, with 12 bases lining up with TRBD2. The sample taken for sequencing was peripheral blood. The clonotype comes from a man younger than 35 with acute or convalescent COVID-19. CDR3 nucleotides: TGTGCCAGCAGCCGTCGGACTAGCGGGACCCGGGGAAACAATGAGCAGTTCTTC. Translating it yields CASSRRTSGTRGNNEQFF.